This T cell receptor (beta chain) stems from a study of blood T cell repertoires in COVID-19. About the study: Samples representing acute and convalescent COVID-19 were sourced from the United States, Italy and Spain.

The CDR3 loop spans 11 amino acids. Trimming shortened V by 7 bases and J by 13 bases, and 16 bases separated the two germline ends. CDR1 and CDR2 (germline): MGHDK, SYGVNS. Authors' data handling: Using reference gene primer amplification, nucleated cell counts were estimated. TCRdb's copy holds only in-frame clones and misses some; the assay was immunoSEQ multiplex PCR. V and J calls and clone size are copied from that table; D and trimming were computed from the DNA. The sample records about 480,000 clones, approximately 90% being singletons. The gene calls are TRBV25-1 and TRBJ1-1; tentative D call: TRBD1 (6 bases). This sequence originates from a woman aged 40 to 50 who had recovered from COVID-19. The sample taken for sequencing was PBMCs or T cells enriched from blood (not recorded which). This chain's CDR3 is CASTSGGADFF. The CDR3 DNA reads TGTGCCAGCACTAGTGGGGGGGCGGATTTCTTT.